The 32 T cell receptor beta chains below were found in one sample sequenced in a study of T cells after yellow fever vaccination. MiXCR, run by TCRdb on the 5' RACE reads, gives a single entry per CDR3 protein. The data show a few hundred thousand distinct CDR3 sequences, 7% to 9% seen once. The material sequenced was PBMCs, taken about 49 days after the first yellow fever vaccination. These receptors all come from a young man who received the YFV17D yellow fever vaccine.

The V call is TRBV13, the J call TRBJ1-2; 7 positions match TRBD1. This CDR3 contains 13 residues. Germline CDR1 and CDR2: PRHDT and FYEKMQ (reference sequence). J gave up 5 bases and V 5 bases, and 5 bases lay outside the gene matches. This CDR3 reads CASSGRDRYGYTF. In nucleotides, the CDR3 is TGTGCCAGCAGCGGCCGGGACAGATATGGCTACACCTTC.

In its sample, this clonotype was seen a few times. The CDR3 region has the DNA TGCGCCAGCAGCTTGGTGGGTCCCTACGAGCAGTACTTC. Translating gives CASSLVGPYEQYF. The rearrangement uses TRBV5-1 and TRBJ2-7; D not resolved. Germline assignment: CDR1 SGHRS and CDR2 YFSETQ. The V end lost 0 bases, the J end lost 2 bases, and 6 bases lay between the germline ends. CDR3 size: 13 residues.

In regard to this clonotype: One junction end does not reproduce the germline sequence, and a read error may be involved. The CDR3 sequence is CASSSKEAQYF. The CDR3 region has the DNA TGTGCCAGCAGCTCAAAAGAGGCCCAGTACTTC. This chain uses TRBV7-9 with TRBJ2-5; D remains ambiguous. This CDR3 is 11 amino acids long. Per germline, CDR1 SEHNR and CDR2 FQNEAQ (reference sequence).

This clonotype was found many times. The chain uses TRBV5-1 and TRBJ1-1; no clear D. Looked up from germline, CDR1 is SGHRS and CDR2 is YFSETQ. V was clipped by 0 bases and J by 0 bases, with 6 bases between them. The CDR3 is 14 residues long. The CDR3 protein is CASSLGPMNTEAFF. The CDR3 DNA is TGCGCCAGCAGCTTGGGCCCCATGAACACTGAAGCTTTCTTT.

The V gene is TRBV2, the J gene TRBJ1-2, with D hard to call. The CDR3 is 12 amino acids. The V end lost 3 bases, the J end lost 6 bases, and 8 bases lay between the germline ends. Germline V gene sequence: CDR1 SNHLY, CDR2 FYNNEI. Here the CDR3 DNA reads TGTGCCAGCAGTGAGGACCGAAATGGCTACACCTTC. Amino acid sequence: CASSEDRNGYTF.

The chain has TRBV10-2 and TRBJ1-6; TRBD1 is a possible D gene (5 bases). Germline V lookup: CDR1 WSHSY, CDR2 SAAADI. V lost 7 bases, J lost 9 bases, and 13 bases lay in between. This CDR3 contains 13 residues. CDR3 loop: CASTGTLVSPLHF. The CDR3 DNA reads TGCGCCAGCACCGGGACCCTCGTTTCACCCCTCCACTTT.

This clonotype was seen only a few times. The chain has TRBV12-3 or TRBV12-4 and TRBJ1-2; D not certain. The CDR3 sequence is 13 residues long. V dropped 8 bases and J dropped 4 bases, with 14 bases sitting between them. In DNA, the CDR3 is TGTGCCAGCTCCCAATCCGACACCTATGGCTACACCTTC. Translating gives CASSQSDTYGYTF.

This clonotype was detected only a few times. V is TRBV5-1 and J is TRBJ1-2; possibly TRBD1 for D (5 bases). This CDR3 is 13 amino acids long. Germline V gene data show CDR1 as SGHRS and CDR2 as YFSETQ. V dropped 0 bases and J dropped 8 bases, with 11 bases sitting between them. CDR3 DNA sequence: TGCGCCAGCAGCTTGGTGGGGGATGGAGGCTACACCTTC. This encodes CASSLVGDGGYTF.

The chain carries TRBV6-5 and TRBJ2-3; TRBD2 matches 7 bases. The CDR3 covers 16 residues. With 0 bases clipped from V and 8 bases from J, the junction kept 11 bases outside the gene matches. CDR1 and CDR2 from the germline V gene are MNHEY and SVGAGI. The DNA of the CDR3 is TGTGCCAGCAGTTACTCGAGGATCTGGGGGGGGGGTACGCAGTATTTT. Its translation: CASSYSRIWGGGTQYF.

V and J are TRBV3-1 and TRBJ2-3; TRBD2 matches 10 bases. The CDR3 has 15 residues. J lost 8 bases, V lost 0 bases, and 5 bases had no gene match. In germline, CDR1 is LGHDT, CDR2 YNNKEL (reference sequence). In nucleotides, the CDR3 is TGTGCCAGCAGCCAAGATCAGGCTAGCGGGGGTACGCAGTATTTT. Its protein product is CASSQDQASGGTQYF.

The sample holds many counts of this clonotype. The CDR3 protein is CASSRDRASGNTIYF. The DNA of the CDR3 is TGTGCCAGCAGCCGGGACAGAGCTTCTGGAAACACCATATATTTT. The chain combines TRBV7-2 with TRBJ1-3, with 7 bases fitting TRBD1. Per germline, CDR1 SGHTA and CDR2 FQGNSA. The J segment lost 1 base and the V segment lost 5 bases, leaving 5 bases of the junction unmatched. CDR3 length: 15 residues.

There are a few counts of this clonotype. The chain carries TRBV20-1 and TRBJ1-6, with 9 positions matching TRBD1. The CDR3 has 13 amino acids. Trimming took 6 bases from V and 7 from J; bases not matched to a gene: 4. The germline V gene encodes CDR1 DFQATT and CDR2 SNEGSKA (reference sequence). Here the CDR3 DNA reads TGCAGTGCCCCGGGACAGGGAAATTCACCCCTCCACTTT. It codes for CSAPGQGNSPLHF.

On this clonotype: As the CDR3 is not closed by the conserved phenylalanine or tryptophan, this likely results from a read error. The V gene is TRBV10-1, the J gene TRBJ2-5; D is unresolved. This CDR3 comprises 17 residues. Germline V gene sequence: CDR1 WNHNN, CDR2 SYGVQD (reference sequence). V gave up 0 bases and J gave up 0 bases, with 14 bases separating them. The CDR3 DNA is TGCGCCAGCAGTGAGTCGACTCCGGCCAGCTACCAAGAGACCCAGTACCTC. Translated: CASSESTPASYQETQYL.

The chain has TRBV7-2 and TRBJ2-7; 8 bases align to TRBD2. CDR3 length: 15 amino acids. Germline V gene lookup returns CDR1 SGHTA and CDR2 FQGNSA. Trimming took 0 bases from V and 2 from J; bases not matched to a gene: 3. The CDR3 here is CASSLASGATYEQYF. Here the CDR3 DNA reads TGTGCCAGCAGCTTAGCTAGCGGGGCAACCTACGAGCAGTACTTC.

This clonotype was found a few times. The gene calls are TRBV12-3 or TRBV12-4 and TRBJ1-6; D not certain. This CDR3 contains 13 residues. V lost 8 bases, J lost 8 bases, and 13 bases lay in between. The CDR3 DNA reads as TGTGCCAGCCGGGAGCAGTGGGATTCACCCCTCCACTTT. Its protein product is CASREQWDSPLHF.

This chain connects TRBV20-1 to TRBJ2-3; 8 bases are shared with TRBD2. Germline V gene lookup returns CDR1 DFQATT and CDR2 SNEGSKA (reference sequence). This CDR3 region has 13 residues. Trimming cost V 5 bases and J 4 bases; bases outside gene matches: 5. The CDR3 region has the DNA TGCAGTGCTCTGCGGGGGGCCGCAGATACGCAGTATTTT. Its translation: CSALRGAADTQYF.

The J gene is TRBJ2-4, the V gene TRBV20-1, with a tentative D call TRBD1 (6 bases). Trimming stripped 3 bases from V and 6 bases from J, with 18 bases between. Germline V CDR1 and CDR2: DFQATT, SNEGSKA (reference sequence). The CDR3 totals 15 residues. Here the CDR3 reads CSASLPQGIRNIQYF. The DNA for the CDR3 is TGCAGTGCTAGTCTGCCACAGGGTATAAGAAACATTCAGTACTTC.

This clonotype was seen more than once but under ten times. The rearrangement joins TRBV6-5 to TRBJ2-7; 13 bases are shared with TRBD2. The CDR3 is 18 residues long. Trimming took 0 bases from V and 5 from J; bases not matched to a gene: 10. The germline V gene has CDR1 MNHEY and CDR2 SVGAGI. CDR3 nucleotide sequence: TGTGCCAGCAGTTACTCGCCCCCCCAACTAGCGGGGGGGAACGAGCAGTACTTC. It codes for CASSYSPPQLAGGNEQYF.

The V gene is TRBV4-2, the J gene TRBJ2-3; 14 bases line up with TRBD2. After removal of 2 bases from V and 1 base from J, the junction contained 17 bases not matched to a gene. CDR3 length: 22 residues. Germline V gives CDR1 LGHNA, CDR2 YNFKEQ. In DNA, the CDR3 is TGTGCCAGCAGCCAAATTAAGGCCACGACTAGCGGGGGGGACCTAGGCACAGATACGCAGTATTTT. Amino acid sequence: CASSQIKATTSGGDLGTDTQYF.

This clonotype was detected a few times. The chain is built from TRBV12-5 and TRBJ2-1; D call uncertain. Per germline, CDR1 LGHNT and CDR2 FRNRAP. With 2 bases removed from V and 0 bases from J, the gap between germline ends came to 11 bases. The length of the CDR3 is 16 residues. The CDR3 DNA reads TGTGCTAGTGGTTTGCTCCCCCAGAGCTCCTACAATGAGCAGTTCTTC. Translation gives CASGLLPQSSYNEQFF.

The chain uses TRBV18 and TRBJ1-1; 9 positions match TRBD1. This CDR3 contains 15 residues. Germline V lookup: CDR1 KGHSH, CDR2 LQKENI. The junction had 2 bases not matched to a gene; V was cut back by 3 bases and J by 0 bases. The chain's CDR3 is CASSPGQGLNTEAFF. The CDR3 DNA follows: TGTGCCAGCTCACCGGGACAGGGATTGAACACTGAAGCTTTCTTT. Filled out from reference TRBV18 and TRBJ1-1, the complete variable domain reads NAGVMQNPRHLVRRRGQEARLRCSPMKGHSHVYWYRQLPEEGLKFMVYLQKENIIDESGMPKERFSAEFPKEGPSILRIQQVVRGDSAAYFCASSPGQGLNTEAFFGQGTRLTVV.

The chain recombines TRBV6-1 with TRBJ1-2; weak D call: TRBD1 (6 bases). The CDR3 sequence is 13 residues long. With 4 bases removed from V and 2 bases from J, the gap between germline ends came to 8 bases. Germline-derived CDR1 and CDR2 are MNHNS and SASEGT. The CDR3 here is CASSAQGNYGYTF. The CDR3 DNA follows: TGTGCCAGCAGTGCACAGGGAAACTATGGCTACACCTTC.

The chain carries TRBV20-1 and TRBJ2-6; the D gene is possibly TRBD1 (5 bases). The length of the CDR3 is 14 residues. Germline V gives CDR1 DFQATT, CDR2 SNEGSKA (reference sequence). Trimming took 0 bases from V and 4 from J, leaving 7 bases between them. The CDR3 region has the DNA TGCAGTGCTAGAGATGGGGCCGGGGCCAACGTCCTGACTTTC. Translation gives CSARDGAGANVLTF.

The V gene is TRBV12-3 or TRBV12-4, the J gene TRBJ1-2; 8 nucleotides align to TRBD1. Trimming cost V 3 bases and J 3 bases; bases outside gene matches: 24. CDR3 size: 21 residues. CDR3 DNA: TGTGCCAGCAGTTTTAGTAGGACAGGGATCCTTCCTAGCTTATCGTACTATGGCTACACCTTC. As protein: CASSFSRTGILPSLSYYGYTF.

The V call is TRBV5-5, the J call TRBJ1-5, with D hard to call. The length of the CDR3 is 16 residues. The V gene's germline CDR1 is SGHKS and CDR2 YYEKEE (reference sequence). Deletions cut 1 base from V and 0 bases from J, with 11 bases between. CDR3 amino acids: CASSLYGFLSNQPQHF. The CDR3 bases are TGTGCCAGCAGCTTGTACGGTTTTCTTAGCAATCAGCCCCAGCATTTT.

This clonotype has only a few counts. This chain joins TRBV6-5 and TRBJ2-5; no firm D call. Trimming cost V 2 bases and J 4 bases, with 5 bases left between them. The CDR3 has 12 amino acids. Looked up from germline, CDR1 is MNHEY and CDR2 is SVGAGI. CDR3 coding DNA: TGTGCCAGCAGTTACGGAACAGAGACCCAGTACTTC. It is translated as CASSYGTETQYF.

This clonotype appeared a few times. The chain uses TRBV20-1 and TRBJ1-2; D remains ambiguous. This CDR3 spans 12 amino acids. Germline V gene sequence: CDR1 DFQATT, CDR2 SNEGSKA (reference sequence). V dropped 6 bases and J dropped 3 bases, with 11 bases sitting between them. The CDR3 DNA sequence: TGCAGTGCCGTGGTCGGGTACTATGGCTACACCTTC. Translation gives CSAVVGYYGYTF.

This clonotype has a handful of counts. V usage is TRBV7-2 and J usage is TRBJ2-1, with a possible D match to TRBD1 (5 bases). Trimming shortened V by 3 bases and J by 10 bases, and 7 bases separated the two germline ends. The CDR3 extends over 11 amino acids. The V gene's germline CDR1 is SGHTA and CDR2 FQGNSA. CDR3 DNA: TGTGCCAGCAGCTTCAGGGTGGAGCAGTTCTTC. Protein sequence: CASSFRVEQFF. Full variable domain (remainder filled in from reference TRBV7-2 and TRBJ2-1): GAGVSQSPSNKVTEKGKDVELRCDPISGHTALYWYRQSLGQGLEFLIYFQGNSAPDKSGLPSDRFSAERTGGSVSTLTIQRTQQEDSAVYLCASSFRVEQFFGPGTRLTVL.

This clonotype was seen a handful of times. V gene TRBV7-8 combines with J gene TRBJ2-1; perhaps D is TRBD1 or TRBD2 (5 bases each). Looked up from germline, CDR1 is SGHVS and CDR2 is FQNEAQ. With 7 bases removed from V and 5 bases from J, the gap between germline ends came to 18 bases. The CDR3 has 15 residues. CDR3 region: CASTLFWQGDNEQFF. In DNA form, the CDR3 reads TGTGCCAGCACCCTTTTCTGGCAGGGAGACAATGAGCAGTTCTTC. Looking up the rest from reference TRBV7-8 and TRBJ2-1 gives the full variable domain: GAGVSQSPRYKVAKRGQDVALRCDPISGHVSLFWYQQALGQGPEFLTYFQNEAQLDKSGLPSDRFFAERPEGSVSTLKIQRTQQEDSAVYLCASTLFWQGDNEQFFGPGTRLTVL.

This clonotype was counted a few times. The CDR3: CASSSQGGDYTDTQYF. The CDR3 bases are TGTGCCAGCAGCTCCCAGGGGGGGGACTACACAGATACGCAGTATTTT. The rearrangement joins TRBV5-4 to TRBJ2-3, with D perhaps given as TRBD1 or TRBD2 (7 bases each). V gave up 3 bases and J gave up 2 bases, with 16 bases separating them. Per germline, CDR1 SGHNT and CDR2 YYREEE (reference sequence). The CDR3 has 16 residues.

The chain is built from TRBV7-9 and TRBJ2-3, with 7 bases matching TRBD2. Germline CDR1 reads SEHNR; CDR2 reads FQNEAQ (reference sequence). V shed 5 bases and J 4 bases; nucleotides not matched to a gene: 9. The CDR3 totals 15 residues. The CDR3 nucleotides read TGTGCCAGCAGCCCCACCAGCGGGGAATCAGATACGCAGTATTTT. It translates to CASSPTSGESDTQYF.

There are a few counts of this clonotype. The J gene is TRBJ2-5, the V gene TRBV2; D is possibly TRBD2 (6 bases). V lost 10 bases to trimming and J lost 2 bases, with 14 bases between them. The CDR3 has 13 residues. CDR1 is SNHLY, CDR2 FYNNEI, per germline. The CDR3 DNA reads as TGTGCCACCGTCCGGGACTTACAAGAGACCCAGTACTTC. It specifies CATVRDLQETQYF.